This T cell receptor (beta chain) was found in a study of blood T cells in healthy people across ages. The length of the CDR3 is 12 residues. The V segment lost 6 bases and the J segment 6 bases; nucleotides outside the gene matches: 3. Primed by a sample-barcoded 5' primer and a J-beta primer mix, a second PCR proceeded for about 7 to 11 cycles. The template-switch adaptor was a 5' adaptor with 12 random nucleotides. It tagged each cDNA molecule. MiXCR was run by TCRdb on the 5' RACE reads, yielding one entry per CDR3 protein. The table lists 540,000 or so distinct CDR3 sequences, 40% to 55% of them singletons.

This receptor was taken from an older man in good health. Sequenced material: blood. The V call is TRBV12-3 or TRBV12-4, the J call TRBJ1-1; 8 bases agree with TRBD1. CDR3 region: CASRMDRAEAFF. CDR3 in DNA: TGTGCCAGCAGGATGGACAGGGCTGAAGCTTTCTTT.